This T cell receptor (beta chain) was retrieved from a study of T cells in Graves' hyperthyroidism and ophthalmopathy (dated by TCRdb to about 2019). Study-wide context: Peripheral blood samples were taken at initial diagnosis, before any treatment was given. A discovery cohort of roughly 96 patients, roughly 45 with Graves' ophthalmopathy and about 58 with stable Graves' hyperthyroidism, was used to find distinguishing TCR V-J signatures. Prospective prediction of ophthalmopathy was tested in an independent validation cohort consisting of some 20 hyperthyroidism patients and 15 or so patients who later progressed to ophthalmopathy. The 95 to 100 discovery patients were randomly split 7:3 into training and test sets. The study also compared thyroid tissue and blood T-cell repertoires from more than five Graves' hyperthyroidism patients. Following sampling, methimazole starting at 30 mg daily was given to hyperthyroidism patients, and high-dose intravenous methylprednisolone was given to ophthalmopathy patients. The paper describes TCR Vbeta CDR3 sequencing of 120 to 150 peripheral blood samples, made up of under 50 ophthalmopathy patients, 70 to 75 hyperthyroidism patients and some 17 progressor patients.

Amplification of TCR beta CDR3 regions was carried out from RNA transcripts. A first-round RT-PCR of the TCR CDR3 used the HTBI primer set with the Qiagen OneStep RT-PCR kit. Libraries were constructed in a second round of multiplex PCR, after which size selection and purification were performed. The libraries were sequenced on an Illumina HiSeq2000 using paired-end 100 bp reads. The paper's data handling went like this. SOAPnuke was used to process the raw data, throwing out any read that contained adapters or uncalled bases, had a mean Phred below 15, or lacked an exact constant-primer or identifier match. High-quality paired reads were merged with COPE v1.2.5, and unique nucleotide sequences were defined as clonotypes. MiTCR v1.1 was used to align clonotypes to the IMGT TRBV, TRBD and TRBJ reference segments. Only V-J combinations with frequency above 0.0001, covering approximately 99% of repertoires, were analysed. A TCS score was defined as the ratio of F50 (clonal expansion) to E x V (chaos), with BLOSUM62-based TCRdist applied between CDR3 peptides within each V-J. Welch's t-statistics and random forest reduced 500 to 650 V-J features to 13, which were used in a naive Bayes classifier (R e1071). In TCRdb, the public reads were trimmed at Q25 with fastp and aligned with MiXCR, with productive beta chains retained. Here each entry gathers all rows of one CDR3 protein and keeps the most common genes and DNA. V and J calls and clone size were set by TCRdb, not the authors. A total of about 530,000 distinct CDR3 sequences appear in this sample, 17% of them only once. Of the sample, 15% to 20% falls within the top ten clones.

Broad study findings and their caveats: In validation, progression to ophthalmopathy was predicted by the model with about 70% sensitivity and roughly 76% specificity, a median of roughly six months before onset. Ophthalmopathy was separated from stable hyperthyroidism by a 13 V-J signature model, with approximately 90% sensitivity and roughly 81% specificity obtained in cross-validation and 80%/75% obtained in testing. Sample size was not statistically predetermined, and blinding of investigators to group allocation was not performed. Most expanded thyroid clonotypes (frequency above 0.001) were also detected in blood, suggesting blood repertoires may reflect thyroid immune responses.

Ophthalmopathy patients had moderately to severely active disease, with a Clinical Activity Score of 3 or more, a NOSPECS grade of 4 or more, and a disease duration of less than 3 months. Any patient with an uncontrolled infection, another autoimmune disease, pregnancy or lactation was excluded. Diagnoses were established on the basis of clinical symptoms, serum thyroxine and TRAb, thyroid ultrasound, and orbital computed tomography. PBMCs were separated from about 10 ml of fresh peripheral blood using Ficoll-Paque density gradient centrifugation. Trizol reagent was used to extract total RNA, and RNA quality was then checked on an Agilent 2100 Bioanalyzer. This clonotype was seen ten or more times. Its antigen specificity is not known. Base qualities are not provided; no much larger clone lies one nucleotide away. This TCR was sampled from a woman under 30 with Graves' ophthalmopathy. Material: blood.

In nucleotide form, the sequence is TGTGCCAGCAGCTTAGATGGAGACAGGGGAACCTACGAGCAGTACTTC. It translates as CASSLDGDRGTYEQYF. The chain is assembled from TRBV7-2 and TRBJ2-7, and 8 junctional nucleotides match TRBD1. The germline V gene gives CDR1 as SGHTA and CDR2 as FQGNSA. Reading from cysteine to phenylalanine, the CDR3 counts 16 amino acids. Kept here is only the CDR3 DNA, which spans 48 bases and is read in frame from base 1. From V the trimming removes 1 base and from J it removes 2 bases, while the gene matches leave 7 bases of the junction unaccounted for.